These T cell receptor beta chains were read from a single sample in a study of T-cell reconstitution after alpha-beta-depleted transplantation in children. Using its own MiXCR run on the PCR reads, TCRdb lists one record per CDR3 protein. The sample carries fewer than 400,000 distinct CDR3 sequences, 20% recorded once. The source material was PBMCs from the stem cell graft donor, sampled from the stem cell graft. The receptor source for this set is a human donor who donated a stem cell graft to a child with acute myeloid leukemia. Each CDR3 is given with its conserved first and last residue. Where a row states a size, it is once, few, many or the class of an expanded clone; other rows omit it.

clone size: few
V gene: TRBV12-3/TRBV12-4
CDR3 protein: CASSLAGTGGNIQYF

clone size: .
V gene: TRBV29-1
CDR3 protein: CSVSIGTGSGNTIYF

clone size: .
V gene: TRBV4-3
CDR3 protein: CASSQDRSGNTEAFF

clone size: .
V gene: TRBV28
CDR3 protein: CASSPQLARETQYF

clone size: few
V gene: TRBV2
CDR3 protein: CASSVTSGRDVTQFF

clone size: .
V gene: TRBV12-3/TRBV12-4
CDR3 protein: CASSLDVDGELFF

clone size: .
V gene: TRBV12-3/TRBV12-4
CDR3 protein: CASSPNVEQYF

clone size: few
V gene: TRBV7-8
CDR3 protein: CASSTKGGGYNEQFF

clone size: .
V gene: TRBV5-6
CDR3 protein: CASSGGTPNEKLFF

clone size: .
V gene: TRBV20-1
CDR3 protein: CSANVGAGDTQYF

clone size: .
V gene: TRBV28
CDR3 protein: CASSSWANEKLFF

clone size: once
V gene: TRBV5-1
CDR3 protein: CASSLGGSPKDTQYF